The 7 T cell receptor beta chains in this list originate from one sample, sequenced in a study of T cells in Graves' hyperthyroidism and ophthalmopathy (dated by TCRdb to about 2019). To prepare the library, multiplex PCR was applied. The reads were generated on an Illumina HiSeq 2000. Amplification of TCR beta CDR3 regions was carried out from RNA transcripts. A first-round RT-PCR of the TCR CDR3 used the HTBI primer set with the Qiagen OneStep RT-PCR kit. TCRdb took the public reads, trimmed them with fastp at Q25, ran MiXCR for clone calling and kept in-frame beta chains. Every entry covers one CDR3 protein and lists the most common genes and DNA from its rows. Recorded for this sample are hundreds of thousands of distinct CDR3 sequences; roughly 15% of them occurred a single time. 10% of the sample comes from the top ten. Sequenced material: blood. The receptors derive from a woman younger than 30 with Graves' hyperthyroidism.

This clonotype has just one count. No conserved phenylalanine or tryptophan is present at the end of the CDR3, so a read error is the likely explanation. This sequence joins TRBV29-1 and TRBJ2-1; D is undetermined. The length of the CDR3 is 14 residues. CDR1 SQVTM and CDR2 ANQGSEA come from the germline V gene. Between the trimmed V and J ends, which lost 7 bases and 0 bases, there was a span of 13 bases. Here the CDR3 DNA reads TGCAGCGCCCGGGCAATCAGCTCCTACAATGAGCAGTTCTCC. This codes for CSARAISSYNEQFS.

This clonotype was picked up many times. This chain uses TRBV30 with TRBJ2-3; 7 bases fit TRBD2. There are 16 residues in the CDR3. CDR1 and CDR2 (germline): GTSNPN, SVGIG (reference sequence). Trimming cost V 3 bases and J 2 bases; bases outside gene matches: 11. Here the CDR3 DNA reads TGTGCCTGGAGGGCCCCCAAGCGGGGATCCACAGATACGCAGTATTTT. The encoded protein is CAWRAPKRGSTDTQYF.

This clonotype was observed many times. The chain is built from TRBV7-8 and TRBJ1-2, with 9 bases aligning to TRBD1. Trimming removed 5 bases from V and 8 bases from J; junction bases left unmatched: 9. The CDR3 contains 14 residues. Germline CDR1 is SGHVS and CDR2 is FQNEAQ. This chain's CDR3 is CASSPDRGKEGYTF. The CDR3 coding sequence is TGTGCCAGCAGCCCGGACAGGGGAAAGGAAGGCTACACCTTC. Together with reference TRBV7-8 and TRBJ1-2, the CDR3 gives the full variable domain: GAGVSQSPRYKVAKRGQDVALRCDPISGHVSLFWYQQALGQGPEFLTYFQNEAQLDKSGLPSDRFFAERPEGSVSTLKIQRTQQEDSAVYLCASSPDRGKEGYTFGSGTRLTVV.

This clonotype has at least ten counts. This rearrangement joins TRBV11-1 to TRBJ2-1; 9 bases line up with TRBD2. The germline gives CDR1 SGHAT, CDR2 FQDESV (reference sequence). V lost 4 bases, J lost 7 bases, and 14 bases stayed unmatched. This CDR3 is 17 amino acids long. The chain's CDR3 is CASSSSPAGGPMNEQFF. CDR3 DNA: TGTGCCAGCAGCTCCTCACCAGCGGGAGGCCCTATGAATGAGCAGTTCTTC.

The chain employs TRBV7-9 and TRBJ2-5, with a possible D match to TRBD2 (5 bases). Trimming removed 4 bases from V and 2 bases from J, with 14 bases in between. The germline gives CDR1 SEHNR, CDR2 FQNEAQ (reference sequence). The CDR3 consists of 15 residues. Here the CDR3 reads CASSSPVSGQETQYF. In nucleotides, the CDR3 is TGTGCCAGCAGCTCCCCGGTAAGCGGACAAGAGACCCAGTACTTC.

This clonotype has just a few counts. DNA of the CDR3: TGTGCCAGCAGCTTAAGGCGGAACAAAAACATTCAGTACTTC. Its translation: CASSLRRNKNIQYF. This rearrangement joins TRBV11-2 to TRBJ2-4, with unresolved D. V lost 2 bases and J lost 3, with 8 bases in between. The germline V gene encodes CDR1 SGHAT and CDR2 FQNNGV. CDR3 size: 14 residues.

In its sample, this clonotype was seen many times. The chain carries TRBV27 and TRBJ2-7; 9 bases map to TRBD1. The CDR3 has 15 residues. With V trimmed by 3 bases and J by 2 bases, 5 bases remained unmatched. The germline V gene encodes CDR1 MNHEY and CDR2 SMNVEV (reference sequence). Here the CDR3 DNA reads TGTGCCAGCAGTTTCAACAGGGGGCAGGCCTACGAGCAGTACTTC. This sequence encodes CASSFNRGQAYEQYF.